The subject of this entry is one TCR beta chain. Its antigen is not known. At one end, the junction sequence differs from germline, possibly due to a read error. TCRdb called the reads again in MiXCR, with one record for every CDR3 protein. Of about 89,000 distinct CDR3 sequences in the sample, approximately 32% were seen once. The sample belongs to a study of T cell repertoires in cytomegalovirus infection. The CDR3 has 12 residues. This TCR came from a human donor in good health (CMV status not recorded). Some clones in this sample may be carry-over from other donors' samples. This material consisted of CD8+ T cells from cultured PBMCs, taken from culture after CMV antigen stimulation. The chain carries TRBV12-3 or TRBV12-4 and TRBJ2-3; 7 nucleotides agree with TRBD2. The DNA for the CDR3 is TGTGCCACCGAGAATCGGGAGGATATGCAGTATTTT. Its translation: CATENREDMQYF.